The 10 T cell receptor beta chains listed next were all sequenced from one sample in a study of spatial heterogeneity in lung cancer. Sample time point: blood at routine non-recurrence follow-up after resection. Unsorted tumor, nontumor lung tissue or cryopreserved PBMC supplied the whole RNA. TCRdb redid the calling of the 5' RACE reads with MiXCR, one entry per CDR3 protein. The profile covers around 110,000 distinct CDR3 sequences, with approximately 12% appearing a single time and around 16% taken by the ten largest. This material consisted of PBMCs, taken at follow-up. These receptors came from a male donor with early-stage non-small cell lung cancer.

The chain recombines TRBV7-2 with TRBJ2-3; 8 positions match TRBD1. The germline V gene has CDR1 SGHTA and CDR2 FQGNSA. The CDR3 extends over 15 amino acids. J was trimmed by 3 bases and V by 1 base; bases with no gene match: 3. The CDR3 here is CASSLGQGWTDTQYF. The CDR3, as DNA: TGTGCCAGCAGCTTAGGACAGGGGTGGACAGATACGCAGTATTTT.

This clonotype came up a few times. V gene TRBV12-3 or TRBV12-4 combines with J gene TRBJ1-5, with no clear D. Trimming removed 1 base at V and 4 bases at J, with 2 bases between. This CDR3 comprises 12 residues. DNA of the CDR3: TGTGCCAGCAGTTTAGAGAATCAGCCCCAGCATTTT. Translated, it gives CASSLENQPQHF.

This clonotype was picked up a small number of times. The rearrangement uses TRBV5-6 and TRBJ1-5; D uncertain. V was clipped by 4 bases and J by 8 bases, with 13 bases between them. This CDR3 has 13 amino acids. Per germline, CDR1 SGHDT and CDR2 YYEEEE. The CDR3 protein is CASSLDRGEPQHF. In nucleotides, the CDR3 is TGTGCCAGCAGCCTCGACCGAGGTGAGCCCCAGCATTTT.

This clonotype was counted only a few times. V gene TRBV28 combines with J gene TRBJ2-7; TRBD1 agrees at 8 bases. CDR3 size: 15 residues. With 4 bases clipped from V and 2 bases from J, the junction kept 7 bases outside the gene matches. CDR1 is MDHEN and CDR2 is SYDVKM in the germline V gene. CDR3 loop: CASSSWTGRPYEQYF. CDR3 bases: TGTGCCAGCAGTTCATGGACAGGGAGACCCTACGAGCAGTACTTC.

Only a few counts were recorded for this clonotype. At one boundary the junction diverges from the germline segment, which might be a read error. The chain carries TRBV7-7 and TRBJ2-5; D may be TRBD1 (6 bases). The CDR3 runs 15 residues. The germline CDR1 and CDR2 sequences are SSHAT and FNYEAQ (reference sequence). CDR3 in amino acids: CASSPVGRGQETQYF. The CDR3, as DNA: TGTGCTAGCAGCCCAGTCGGCAGGGGACAAGAGACCCAGTACTTC. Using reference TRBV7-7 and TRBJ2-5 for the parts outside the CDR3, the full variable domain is GAGVSQSPRYKVTKRGQDVTLRCDPISSHATLYWYQQALGQGPEFLTYFNYEAQPDKSGLPSDRFSAERPEGSISTLTIQRTEQRDSAMYRCASSPVGRGQETQYFGPGTRLLVL.

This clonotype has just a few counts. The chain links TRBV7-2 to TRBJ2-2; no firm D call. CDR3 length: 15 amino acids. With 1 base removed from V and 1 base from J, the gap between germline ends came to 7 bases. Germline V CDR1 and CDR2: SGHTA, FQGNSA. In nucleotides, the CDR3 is TGTGCCAGCAGCTTAGGACGGCAGAACACCGGGGAGCTGTTTTTT. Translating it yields CASSLGRQNTGELFF.

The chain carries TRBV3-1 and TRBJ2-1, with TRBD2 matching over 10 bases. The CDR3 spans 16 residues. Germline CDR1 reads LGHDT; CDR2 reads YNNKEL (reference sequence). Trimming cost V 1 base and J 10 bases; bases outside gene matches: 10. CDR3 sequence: CASSQGWLAGAREQFF. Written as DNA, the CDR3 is TGTGCCAGCAGCCAAGGGTGGCTAGCGGGGGCCCGGGAGCAGTTCTTC.

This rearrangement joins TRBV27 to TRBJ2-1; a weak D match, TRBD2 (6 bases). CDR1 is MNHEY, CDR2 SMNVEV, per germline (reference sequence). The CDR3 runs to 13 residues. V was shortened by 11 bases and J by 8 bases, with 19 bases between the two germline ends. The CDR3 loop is CAAHGTGTHEQFF. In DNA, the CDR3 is TGTGCCGCCCACGGGACTGGCACCCATGAGCAGTTCTTC.

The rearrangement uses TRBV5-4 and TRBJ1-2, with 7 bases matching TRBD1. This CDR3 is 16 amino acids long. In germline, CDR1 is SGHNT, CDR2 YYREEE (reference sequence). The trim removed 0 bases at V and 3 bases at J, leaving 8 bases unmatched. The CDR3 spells CASSLDRGRRDYGYTF. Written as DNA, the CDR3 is TGTGCCAGCAGCTTGGACAGGGGCCGGCGTGACTATGGCTACACCTTC.

The CDR3 nucleotides are TGCAGTGCCCCAGACAGGACGAACACTGAAGCTTTCTTT. This gives the protein CSAPDRTNTEAFF. The chain couples TRBV20-1 to TRBJ1-1, with D possibly being TRBD1 (6 bases). Germline CDR1 and CDR2: DFQATT and SNEGSKA (reference sequence). Between the trimmed V and J ends, which lost 6 bases and 1 base, there was a span of 12 bases. CDR3 length equals 13 residues.